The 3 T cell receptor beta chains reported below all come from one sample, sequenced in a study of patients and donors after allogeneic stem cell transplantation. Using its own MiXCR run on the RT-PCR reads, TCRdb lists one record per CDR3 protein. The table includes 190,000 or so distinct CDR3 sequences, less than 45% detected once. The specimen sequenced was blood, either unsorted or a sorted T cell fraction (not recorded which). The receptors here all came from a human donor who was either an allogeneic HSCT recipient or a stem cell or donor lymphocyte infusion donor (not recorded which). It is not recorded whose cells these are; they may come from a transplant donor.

Here the CDR3 reads CAISPGPLSGGYTF. Here the CDR3 DNA reads TGTGCCATCAGCCCGGGTCCTTTAAGCGGTGGCTACACCTTC. V is TRBV10-3 and J is TRBJ1-2; D gene uncertain. Between the trimmed V and J ends, which lost 6 bases and 7 bases, there was a span of 18 bases. Looked up from germline, CDR1 is ENHRY and CDR2 is SYGVKD. The CDR3 runs 14 residues.

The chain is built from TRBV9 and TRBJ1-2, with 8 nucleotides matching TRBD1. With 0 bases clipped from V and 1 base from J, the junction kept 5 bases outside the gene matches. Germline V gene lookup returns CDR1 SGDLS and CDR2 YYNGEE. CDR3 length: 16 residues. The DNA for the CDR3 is TGTGCCAGCAGCGTAGATGGGACAGGTTTTAACTATGGCTACACCTTC. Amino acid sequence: CASSVDGTGFNYGYTF.

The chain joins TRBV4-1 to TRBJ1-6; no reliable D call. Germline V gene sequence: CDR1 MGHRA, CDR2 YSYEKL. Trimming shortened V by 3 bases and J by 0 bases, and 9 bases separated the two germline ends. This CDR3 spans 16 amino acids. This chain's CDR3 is CASSQRITSYNSPLHF. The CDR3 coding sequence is TGCGCCAGCAGCCAGAGGATTACCTCCTATAATTCACCCCTCCACTTT.